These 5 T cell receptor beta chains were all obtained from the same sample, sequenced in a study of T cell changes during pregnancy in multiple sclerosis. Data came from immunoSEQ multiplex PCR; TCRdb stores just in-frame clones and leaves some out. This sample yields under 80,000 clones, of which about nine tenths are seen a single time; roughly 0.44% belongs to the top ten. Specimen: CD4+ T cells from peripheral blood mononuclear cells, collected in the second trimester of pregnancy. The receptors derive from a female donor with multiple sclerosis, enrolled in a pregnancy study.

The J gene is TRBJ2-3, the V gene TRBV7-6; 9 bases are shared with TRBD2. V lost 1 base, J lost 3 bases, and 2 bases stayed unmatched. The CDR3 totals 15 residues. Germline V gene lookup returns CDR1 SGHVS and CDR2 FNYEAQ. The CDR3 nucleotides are TGTGCCAGCAGCTTAGTTGCGGGGGGGACAGATACGCAGTATTTT. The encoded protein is CASSLVAGGTDTQYF.

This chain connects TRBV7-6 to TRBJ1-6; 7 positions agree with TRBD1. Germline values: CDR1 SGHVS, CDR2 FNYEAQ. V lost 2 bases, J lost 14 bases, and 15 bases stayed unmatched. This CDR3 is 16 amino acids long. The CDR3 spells CASSLSQRVEGATLHF. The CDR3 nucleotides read TGTGCCAGCAGCTTATCCCAGCGTGTAGAGGGGGCCACCCTCCACTTT.

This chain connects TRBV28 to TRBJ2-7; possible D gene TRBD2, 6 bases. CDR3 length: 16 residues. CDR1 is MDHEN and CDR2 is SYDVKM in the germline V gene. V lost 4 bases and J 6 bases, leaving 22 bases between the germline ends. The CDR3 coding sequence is TGTGCCAGCAGTTCTCCAAGGGGACTGGTCCATAGCGAGCAGTACTTC. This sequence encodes CASSSPRGLVHSEQYF.

The CDR3 loop reads CASSIRTSGTYNEQFF. Here the CDR3 DNA reads TGTGCCAGTAGTATCAGGACTAGCGGGACCTACAATGAGCAGTTCTTC. The V gene is TRBV19, the J gene TRBJ2-1, with TRBD2 matching 12 bases. Germline V lookup: CDR1 LNHDA, CDR2 SQIVND (reference sequence). The CDR3 sequence is 16 residues long. J was trimmed by 2 bases and V by 3 bases; bases with no gene match: 2.

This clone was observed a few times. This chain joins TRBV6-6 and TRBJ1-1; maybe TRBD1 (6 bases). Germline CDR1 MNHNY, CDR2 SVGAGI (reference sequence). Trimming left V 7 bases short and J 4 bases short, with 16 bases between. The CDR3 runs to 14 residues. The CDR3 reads CASTETGLSTEAFF. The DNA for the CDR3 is TGTGCCAGCACCGAGACAGGTTTGTCCACTGAAGCTTTCTTT.